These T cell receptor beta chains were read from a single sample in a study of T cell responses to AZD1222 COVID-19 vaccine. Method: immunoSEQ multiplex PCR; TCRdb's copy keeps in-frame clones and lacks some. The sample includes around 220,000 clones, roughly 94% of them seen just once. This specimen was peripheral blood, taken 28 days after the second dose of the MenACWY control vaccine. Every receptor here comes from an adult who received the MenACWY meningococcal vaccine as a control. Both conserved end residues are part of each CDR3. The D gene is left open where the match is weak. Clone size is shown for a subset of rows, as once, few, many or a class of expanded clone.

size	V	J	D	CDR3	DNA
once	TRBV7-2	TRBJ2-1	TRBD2	CASSFLAGGPVYNEQFF	TGTGCCAGCAGCTTCTTAGCGGGAGGGCCCGTTTACAATGAGCAGTTCTTC
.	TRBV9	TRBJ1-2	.	CASSVEGSPRLGYTF	TGTGCCAGCAGCGTAGAAGGCAGCCCTCGCCTTGGCTACACCTTC
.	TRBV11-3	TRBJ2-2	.	CASSLEGTGELFF	TGTGCCAGCAGCTTAGAGGGCACCGGGGAGCTGTTTTTT
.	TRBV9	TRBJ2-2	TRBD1	CASSVVQGARTGELFF	TGTGCCAGCAGCGTAGTCCAGGGGGCCCGAACCGGGGAGCTGTTTTTT
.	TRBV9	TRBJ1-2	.	CASRGSYGYTF	TGTGCCAGCCGGGGGTCCTATGGCTACACCTTC
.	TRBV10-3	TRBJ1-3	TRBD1	CAMAWDSSGNTIYF	TGTGCCATGGCGTGGGACAGCTCTGGAAACACCATATATTTT
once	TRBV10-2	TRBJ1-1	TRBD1	CASSEWTGGTEAFF	TGCGCCAGCAGTGAGTGGACAGGGGGCACTGAAGCTTTCTTT
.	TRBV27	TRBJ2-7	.	CASSSAPGRNYEQYF	TGTGCCAGCAGTTCTGCCCCCGGGAGAAACTACGAGCAGTACTTC
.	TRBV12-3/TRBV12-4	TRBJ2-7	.	CASSSPAGYEQYF	TGTGCCAGCAGTTCCCCCGCAGGGTACGAGCAGTACTTC
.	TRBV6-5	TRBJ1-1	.	CASSYIGGMNTEAFF	TGTGCCAGCAGTTACATCGGGGGCATGAACACTGAAGCTTTCTTT
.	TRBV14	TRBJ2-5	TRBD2	CASSFIAGDGETQYF	TGTGCCAGCAGCTTTATAGCGGGAGATGGGGAGACCCAGTACTTC
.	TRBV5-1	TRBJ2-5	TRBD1	CASSLGGQGALETQYF	TGCGCCAGCAGCTTGGGGGGACAGGGGGCGTTAGAGACCCAGTACTTC
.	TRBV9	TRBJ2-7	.	CASSEGPGAYEQYF	TGTGCCAGCAGCGAAGGGCCGGGCGCTTACGAGCAGTACTTC
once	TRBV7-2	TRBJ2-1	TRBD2	CASTFLAGYNEQFF	TGTGCCAGCACTTTCCTAGCGGGCTACAATGAGCAGTTCTTC
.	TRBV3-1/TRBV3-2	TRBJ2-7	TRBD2	CASSQDLTSGSSYEQYF	TGTGCCAGCAGCCAAGATCTCACTAGCGGGAGCTCCTACGAGCAGTACTTC
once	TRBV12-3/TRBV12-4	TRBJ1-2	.	CASSPGGYGYTF	TGTGCCAGCAGTCCCGGGGGCTATGGCTACACCTTC
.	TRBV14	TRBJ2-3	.	CASSPTARADTQYF	TGTGCCAGCAGCCCAACGGCAAGGGCAGATACGCAGTATTTT
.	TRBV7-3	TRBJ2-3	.	CASSLSGLGGTDTQYF	TGTGCCAGCAGCTTAAGTGGCCTGGGAGGAACAGATACGCAGTATTTT
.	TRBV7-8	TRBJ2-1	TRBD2	CASSLGRGAYNEQFF	TGTGCCAGCAGCTTAGGGCGGGGGGCCTACAATGAGCAGTTCTTC
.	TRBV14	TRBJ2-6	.	CASSQAGSSGSGANVLTF	TGTGCCAGCAGCCAGGCGGGAAGCTCTGGATCTGGGGCCAACGTCCTGACTTTC
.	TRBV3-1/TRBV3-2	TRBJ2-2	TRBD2	CASSPSTWGQRVAGGPGELFF	TGTGCCAGCAGCCCGTCCACGTGGGGACAGCGAGTAGCGGGAGGGCCCGGGGAGCTGTTTTTT
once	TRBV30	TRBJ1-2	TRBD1	CAWSVVDRGPVDGYTF	TGTGCCTGGAGTGTGGTGGACAGGGGGCCAGTGGATGGCTACACCTTC
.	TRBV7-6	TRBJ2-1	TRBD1	CASSLGDRGGYNEQFF	TGTGCCAGCAGCTTAGGGGACAGGGGGGGCTACAATGAGCAGTTCTTC
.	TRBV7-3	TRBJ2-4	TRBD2	CASSLTPLAGGRNIQYF	TGTGCCAGCAGCTTAACCCCACTAGCGGGGGGCAGGAACATTCAGTACTTC
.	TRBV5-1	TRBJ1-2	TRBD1	CASSPRQGYGYTF	TGCGCCAGCAGCCCCCGACAGGGATATGGCTACACCTTC
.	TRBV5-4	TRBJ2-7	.	CASSLEVGRSYEQYF	TGTGCCAGCAGCTTGGAGGTCGGCCGATCCTACGAGCAGTACTTC
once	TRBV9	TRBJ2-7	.	CASSVGTNTAYEQYF	TGTGCCAGCAGCGTAGGGACCAACACCGCCTACGAGCAGTACTTC
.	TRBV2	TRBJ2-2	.	CASTRAGELFF	TGTGCCAGCACTCGCGCCGGGGAGCTGTTTTTT
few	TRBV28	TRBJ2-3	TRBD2	CASRLRSGSTDTQYF	TGTGCCAGCAGGTTGAGAAGCGGGAGTACAGATACGCAGTATTTT
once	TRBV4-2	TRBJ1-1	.	CASSGGTEAFF	TGTGCCAGCAGCGGGGGAACTGAAGCTTTCTTT
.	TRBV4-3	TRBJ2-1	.	CASSQGRSSYNEQFF	TGCGCCAGCAGCCAAGGACGGAGCTCCTACAATGAGCAGTTCTTC
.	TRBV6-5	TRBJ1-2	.	CASLGYAGGYTF	TGTGCCAGCCTGGGGTATGCGGGAGGCTACACCTTC
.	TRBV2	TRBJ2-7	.	CASTKGGGEQYF	TGTGCCAGCACCAAGGGGGGTGGAGAGCAGTACTTC
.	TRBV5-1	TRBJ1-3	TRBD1	CASSPAGTGTGNTIYF	TGCGCCAGCAGCCCCGCCGGGACAGGGACTGGAAACACCATATATTTT
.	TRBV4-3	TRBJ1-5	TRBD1	CASSRNRGNQPQHF	TGCGCCAGCAGCCGGAACAGGGGGAATCAGCCCCAGCATTTT
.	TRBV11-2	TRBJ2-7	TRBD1	CASSFTGDSYEQYF	TGTGCCAGCAGCTTCACAGGGGACTCCTACGAGCAGTACTTC
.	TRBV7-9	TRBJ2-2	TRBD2	CASIPGLAGGYGVAGELFF	TGTGCCAGCATCCCGGGACTAGCGGGAGGCTATGGAGTGGCCGGGGAGCTGTTTTTT
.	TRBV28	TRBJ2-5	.	CASSLRRVSEETQYF	TGTGCCAGCAGTTTACGCCGGGTGTCTGAAGAGACCCAGTACTTC
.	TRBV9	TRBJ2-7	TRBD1	CASSPWTGAYEQYF	TGTGCCAGCAGCCCCTGGACAGGCGCCTACGAGCAGTACTTC
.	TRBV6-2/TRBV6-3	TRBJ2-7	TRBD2	CASSYRTSGSTEQYF	TGTGCCAGCAGTTACCGGACTAGCGGGAGTACCGAGCAGTACTTC
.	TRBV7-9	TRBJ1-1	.	CASSSWANTEAFF	TGTGCCAGCAGCTCCTGGGCGAACACTGAAGCTTTCTTT